This TCR beta chain was documented in a study of T cell repertoires in cytomegalovirus infection. Overall study: The study used recently identified HLA-C-restricted and well-studied HLA-B-restricted CMV epitopes.

This clonotype has a handful of counts. Its matching antigen is unknown. Findings and limits, study-wide: Cumulative frequency (of public TCR beta family members) identified carriers of CMV plus the relevant HLA. Clonotypes of TCR beta that were HLA-C-restricted and CMV-specific dominated the ex vivo response.

CDR1 SEHNR and CDR2 FQNEAQ come from the germline V gene (reference sequence). The trim removed 4 bases at V and 6 bases at J, leaving 17 bases unmatched. This CDR3 spans 18 amino acids. TCRdb fed the reads into MiXCR, producing one record per CDR3 protein. The sample lists about 770,000 distinct CDR3 sequences; under 35% were seen once. This chain joins TRBV7-9 and TRBJ2-1; 8 bases match TRBD2. This sequence was found in a human donor in good health (CMV status not recorded). Some clones in this sample may be carry-over from other donors' samples. Source: cultured CD8+ T cells from PBMCs, taken from culture after CMV antigen stimulation. The CDR3 DNA sequence: TGTGCCAGCAGCTCCAGTAGTTGGGGCGGGGGGTCCCGCAATGAGCAGTTCTTC. It translates to CASSSSSWGGGSRNEQFF.